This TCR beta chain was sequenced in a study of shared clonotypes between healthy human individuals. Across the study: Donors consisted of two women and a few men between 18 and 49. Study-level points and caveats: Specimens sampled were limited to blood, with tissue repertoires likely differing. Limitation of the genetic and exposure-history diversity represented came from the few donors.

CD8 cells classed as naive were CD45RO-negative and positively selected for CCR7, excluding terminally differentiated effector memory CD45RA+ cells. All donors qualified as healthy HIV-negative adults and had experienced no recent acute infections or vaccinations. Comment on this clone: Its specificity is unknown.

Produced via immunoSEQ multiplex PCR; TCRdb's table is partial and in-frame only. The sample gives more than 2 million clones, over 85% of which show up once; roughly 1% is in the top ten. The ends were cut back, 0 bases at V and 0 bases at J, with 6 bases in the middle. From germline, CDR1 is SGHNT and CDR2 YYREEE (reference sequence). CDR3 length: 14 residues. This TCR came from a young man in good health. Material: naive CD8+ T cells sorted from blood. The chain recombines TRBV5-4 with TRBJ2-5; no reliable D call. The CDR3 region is CASSLENNQETQYF. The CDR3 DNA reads TGTGCCAGCAGCTTGGAGAATAACCAAGAGACCCAGTACTTC.